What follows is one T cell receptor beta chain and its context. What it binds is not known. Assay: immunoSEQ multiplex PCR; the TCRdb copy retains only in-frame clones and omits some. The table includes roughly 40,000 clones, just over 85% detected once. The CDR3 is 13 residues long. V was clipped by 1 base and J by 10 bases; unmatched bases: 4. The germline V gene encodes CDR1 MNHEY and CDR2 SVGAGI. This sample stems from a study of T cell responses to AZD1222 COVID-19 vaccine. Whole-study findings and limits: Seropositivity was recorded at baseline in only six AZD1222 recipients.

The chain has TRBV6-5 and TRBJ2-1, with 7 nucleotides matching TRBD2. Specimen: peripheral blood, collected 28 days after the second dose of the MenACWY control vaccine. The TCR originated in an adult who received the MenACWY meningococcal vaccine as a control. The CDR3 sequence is CASSYLSGGEQFF. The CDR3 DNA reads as TGTGCCAGCAGTTACTTATCCGGGGGGGAGCAGTTCTTC.